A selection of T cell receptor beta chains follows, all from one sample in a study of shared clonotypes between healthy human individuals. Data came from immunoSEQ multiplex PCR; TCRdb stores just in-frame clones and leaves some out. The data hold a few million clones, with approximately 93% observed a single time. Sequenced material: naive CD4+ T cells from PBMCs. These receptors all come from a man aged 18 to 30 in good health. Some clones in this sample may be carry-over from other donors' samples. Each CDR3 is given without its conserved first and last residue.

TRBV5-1,ASSGSARTHTDTQY
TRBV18,ASSPLDSYNEQF
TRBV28,ASSFAGNSYEQY
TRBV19,ASSMLGLNPGNTIY
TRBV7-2,ASSLRTGNTEAF
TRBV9,ASSPNSGSSYEQY
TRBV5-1,ASSLDAGPPNEQF
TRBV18,ASSLGQLMNTEAF
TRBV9,ASSVGRLAGGPLAKNIQY
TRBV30,AWNPLGTGGGYT
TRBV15,ATGRGTGPSSYNEQF
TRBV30,ASDLQWGKTEAF
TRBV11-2,ASSLAGGFYNEQF
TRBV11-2,ASSLVGLADTGELF
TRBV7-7,ASSLGPSGDRETQY
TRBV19,ASSFGTSGMETQY
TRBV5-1,ASSLFPADEQY
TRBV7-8,ASSLGQGTNEKLF
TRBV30,AWSVMRTQPQH
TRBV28,ASSSSPGRASYEQY
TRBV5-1,ASSLGSRARTYEQY
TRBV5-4,ASSLDILNTEAF
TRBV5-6,ASSLALGLAGPSYEQY
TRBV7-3,ASSSSSVTDTQY
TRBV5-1,ASSWGTGGNHEQY
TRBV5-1,ASSSGEGASGYT
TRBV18,ASSQLTSGSKETQY
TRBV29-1,SVKTSGSYEQY
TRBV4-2,TGLAASTDTQY
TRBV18,ASSPQGAKNIQY
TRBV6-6,ASDERGIQETQY
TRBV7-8,ASSPSTDTQY
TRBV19,ATMDSSYNEQF
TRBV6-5,ASSPGDSQYNEQF
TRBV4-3,ASSQSRTDTQY
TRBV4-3,ASSQWVTAPGRAPYEQY
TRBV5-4,ASSKGLAGGPNTGELF
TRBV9,ASSTLGLAEYNEQF
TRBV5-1,ASSLVAEADTQY
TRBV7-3,ASSLLGQGNGYT
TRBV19,ASSSGAAGNTIY
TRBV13,ASSWSGRVNEQY
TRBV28,ASRGQDDTQY
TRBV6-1,ASKLQGATNEKLF
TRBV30,AWSVLSEQF
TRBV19,ASSLQGVRETQY
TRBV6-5,ASSYSSGPYQPQH
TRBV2,ASSEISGANVLT
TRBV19,ASSAQGGYSNQPQH
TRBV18,ASSPPTASGNNEQF
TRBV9,ASSVDRGARTEAF
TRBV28,ASSPPGTRSSYEQY
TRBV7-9,ASSTTDLNEKLF
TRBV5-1,ASSFSGRAPGNEQF
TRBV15,ATSRGTGSPTSL